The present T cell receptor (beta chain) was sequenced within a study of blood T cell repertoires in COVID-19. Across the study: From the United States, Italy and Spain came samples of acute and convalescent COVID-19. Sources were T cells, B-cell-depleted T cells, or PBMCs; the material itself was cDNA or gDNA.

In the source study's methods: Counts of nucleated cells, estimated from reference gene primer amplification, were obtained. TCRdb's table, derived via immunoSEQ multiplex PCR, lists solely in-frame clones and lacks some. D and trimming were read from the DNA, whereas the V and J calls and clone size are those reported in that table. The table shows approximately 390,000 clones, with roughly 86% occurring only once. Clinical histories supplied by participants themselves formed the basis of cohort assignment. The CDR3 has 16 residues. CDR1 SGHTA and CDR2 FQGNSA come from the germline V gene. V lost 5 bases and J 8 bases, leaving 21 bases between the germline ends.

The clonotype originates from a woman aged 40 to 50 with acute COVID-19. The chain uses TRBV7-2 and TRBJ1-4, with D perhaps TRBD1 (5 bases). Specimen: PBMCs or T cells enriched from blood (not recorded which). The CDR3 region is CASSRGSPGPVEKLFF. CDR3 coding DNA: TGTGCCAGCAGCAGAGGTTCCCCAGGGCCTGTCGAAAAACTGTTTTTT.